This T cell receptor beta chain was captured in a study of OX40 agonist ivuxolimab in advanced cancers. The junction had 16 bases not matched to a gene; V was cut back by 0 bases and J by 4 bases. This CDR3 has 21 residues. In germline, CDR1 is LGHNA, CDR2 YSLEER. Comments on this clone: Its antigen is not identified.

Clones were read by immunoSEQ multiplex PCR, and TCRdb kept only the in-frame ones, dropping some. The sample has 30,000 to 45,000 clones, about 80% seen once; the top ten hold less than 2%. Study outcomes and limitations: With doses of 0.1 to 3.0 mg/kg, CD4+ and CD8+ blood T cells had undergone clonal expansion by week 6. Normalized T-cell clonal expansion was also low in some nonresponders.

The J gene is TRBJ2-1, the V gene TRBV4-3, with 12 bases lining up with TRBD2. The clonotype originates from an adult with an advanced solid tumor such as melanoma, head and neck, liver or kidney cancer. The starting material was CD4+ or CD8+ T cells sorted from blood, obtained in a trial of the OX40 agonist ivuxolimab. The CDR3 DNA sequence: TGCGCCAGCAGCCAAGATTTGGGCGCGGCTAGCGGGGGGGCCCGTTACAATGAGCAGTTCTTC. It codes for CASSQDLGAASGGARYNEQFF.